Sequencing of this T cell receptor beta chain was carried out in a study of molecular identifiers for immune sequencing clone quantification. The table lists this clonotype with a few counts. V shed 6 bases and J shed 5 bases, with 12 bases lying between them. CDR3 length: 13 residues. CDR1 is SGHVS, CDR2 FNYEAQ, per germline. From the PCR reads, TCRdb called clonotypes with MiXCR, one entry per CDR3 protein. The table lists just over 35,000 distinct CDR3 sequences, under 20% of them singletons. The sequenced sample consisted of naive CD8+ T cells from blood, with Jurkat cell RNA spiked in. Subset in this sample: FACS-sorted CD8+CD4-CCR7+CD45RA+ naive T cells. This sequence was found in a human donor in good health. Some libraries in this study had Jurkat cell RNA spiked in. The gene calls are TRBV7-6 and TRBJ2-3; D might be TRBD2 (6 bases). CDR3 sequence (DNA): TGTGCCAGCAGGGAGGGGCTGGGAGATACGCAGTATTTT. Encoded protein: CASREGLGDTQYF. Together with reference TRBV7-6 and TRBJ2-3, the CDR3 gives the full variable domain: GAGVSQSPRYKVTKRGQDVALRCDPISGHVSLYWYRQALGQGPEFLTYFNYEAQQDKSGLPNDRFSAERPEGSISTLTIQRTEQRDSAMYRCASREGLGDTQYFGPGTRLTVL.